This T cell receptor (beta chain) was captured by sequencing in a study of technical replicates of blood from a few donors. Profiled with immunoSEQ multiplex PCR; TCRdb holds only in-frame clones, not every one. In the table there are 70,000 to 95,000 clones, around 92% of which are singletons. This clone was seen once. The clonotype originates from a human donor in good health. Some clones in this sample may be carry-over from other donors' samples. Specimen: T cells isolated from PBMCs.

CDR3 sequence (DNA): TGCGCCAGCAGCCAAGAAGGGGTGAGGGAGCAGTACTTC. It codes for CASSQEGVREQYF. The chain links TRBV4-1 to TRBJ2-7; tentatively, D is TRBD1 (5 bases). In germline, CDR1 is MGHRA, CDR2 YSYEKL. The V end was cut by 0 bases, the J end by 7 bases, with 10 bases between. This CDR3 is 13 amino acids long.